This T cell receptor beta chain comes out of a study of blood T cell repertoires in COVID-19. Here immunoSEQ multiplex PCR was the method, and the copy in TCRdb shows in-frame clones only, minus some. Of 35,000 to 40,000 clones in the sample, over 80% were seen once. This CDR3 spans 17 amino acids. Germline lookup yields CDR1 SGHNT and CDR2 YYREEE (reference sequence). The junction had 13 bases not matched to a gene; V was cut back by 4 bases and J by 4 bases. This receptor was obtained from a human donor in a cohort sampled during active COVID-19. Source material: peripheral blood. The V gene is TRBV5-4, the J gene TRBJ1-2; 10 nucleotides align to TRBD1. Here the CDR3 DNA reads TGTGCCAGCAGCAAAAACGAGGGACAGGGGTTTAGCTATGGCTACACCTTC. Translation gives CASSKNEGQGFSYGYTF.